One sample yielded the 17 T cell receptor beta chains listed below, sequenced in a study of T cell changes during pregnancy in multiple sclerosis. The method was immunoSEQ multiplex PCR; TCRdb's version includes in-frame clones alone and lacks a portion of them. This sample has approximately 50,000 clones, with 91% found just once. Sequenced here: CD8+ T cells from peripheral blood mononuclear cells, sampled after pregnancy. The receptors derive from a female donor with multiple sclerosis, enrolled in a pregnancy study.

The chain couples TRBV19 to TRBJ1-5, with TRBD1 identical over 9 bases. Trimming cost V 6 bases and J 6 bases; bases outside gene matches: 9. The CDR3 spans 15 residues. Germline CDR1 reads LNHDA; CDR2 reads SQIVND (reference sequence). The CDR3 protein is CASRRDREGGQPQHF. CDR3 in DNA: TGTGCCAGTAGGAGGGACAGGGAGGGTGGTCAGCCCCAGCATTTT.

The rearrangement joins TRBV6-5 to TRBJ1-2; no definite D call. From germline, CDR1 is MNHEY and CDR2 SVGAGI. The CDR3 length is 14 residues. Trimming cost V 0 bases and J 7 bases, with 12 bases left between them. CDR3 in amino acids: CASSYSGMGGGYTF. DNA of the CDR3: TGTGCCAGCAGTTACTCAGGGATGGGAGGTGGCTACACCTTC.

Note on this clone: Other DNA sequences of this sample code for an identical CDR3. The chain joins TRBV18 to TRBJ1-5, with D perhaps TRBD1 (5 bases). This CDR3 has 12 residues. Germline CDR1 KGHSH, CDR2 LQKENI. Trimming pared 2 bases from V and 6 bases from J, leaving 5 bases between. The CDR3, as DNA: TGTGCCAGCTCACCAGGGGCTCAGCCCCAGCATTTT. Residues: CASSPGAQPQHF.

The chain couples TRBV6-1 to TRBJ2-5, with 10 bases aligning to TRBD2. CDR3 length equals 16 residues. V gave up 1 base and J gave up 0 bases; unmatched junction bases: 2. CDR1 MNHNS and CDR2 SASEGT come from the germline V gene. In DNA form, the CDR3 reads TGTGCCAGCAGTGAAGGAGGACTAGCGGACCAAGAGACCCAGTACTTC. Amino acid sequence: CASSEGGLADQETQYF.

This clone appeared once. The rearrangement links TRBV13 to TRBJ2-3; no definite D call. The length of the CDR3 is 11 residues. Per the germline V gene, CDR1 is PRHDT and CDR2 is FYEKMQ (reference sequence). The V end was cut by 8 bases, the J end by 5 bases, with 8 bases between. This CDR3 is CASLSGDTQYF. The DNA for the CDR3 is TGTGCCAGCTTGAGTGGAGATACGCAGTATTTT.

CDR3: CASSDLLRAFF. The CDR3 DNA sequence: TGTGCCAGCAGCGATTTATTGCGTGCTTTCTTT. This chain links TRBV11-2 with TRBJ1-1; D unclear. The CDR3 length is 11 residues. V lost 5 bases to trimming and J lost 11 bases, with 12 bases between them. Germline assignment: CDR1 SGHAT and CDR2 FQNNGV.

This rearrangement joins TRBV15 to TRBJ1-4; tentative D call: TRBD1 (5 bases). V was shortened by 5 bases and J by 5 bases, with 15 bases between the two germline ends. Looked up from germline, CDR1 is LNHNV and CDR2 is YYDKDF (reference sequence). This CDR3 comprises 15 residues. CDR3 bases: TGTGCCACCAGCCTCACGAGACAGACCAATGAAAAACTGTTTTTT. It yields the protein CATSLTRQTNEKLFF.

V and J are TRBV6-5 and TRBJ2-7; 7 bases are shared with TRBD2. The germline V gene has CDR1 MNHEY and CDR2 SVGAGI. The CDR3 has 13 amino acids. V trimming: 8 bases; J trimming: 3 bases; junction bases outside the gene matches: 7. CDR3 loop: CASGLGGFYEQYF. The CDR3 DNA reads as TGTGCCAGCGGGCTGGGGGGGTTCTACGAGCAGTACTTC.

On this clone: The identical CDR3 is also encoded by other nucleotide sequences in the sample. The V call is TRBV9, the J call TRBJ1-5; D may be TRBD1 (5 bases). Germline V gene lookup returns CDR1 SGDLS and CDR2 YYNGEE. This CDR3 is built from 15 residues. The V and J ends lost 0 bases and 3 bases respectively, with 10 bases between them. The CDR3 DNA reads as TGTGCCAGCAGCGTAGGAGGGGACTCCAATCAGCCCCAGCATTTT. Translated: CASSVGGDSNQPQHF.

The J gene is TRBJ2-1, the V gene TRBV21-1; TRBD2 is the table's D call and was not checked against the DNA. TRBV21-1 is tagged as a pseudogene. CDR3 length: 13 amino acids. Written as DNA, the CDR3 is TGTGCCAGCGCGGGGGGGGTCTACAATGAGCAGTTCTTC. Translation: CASAGGVYNEQFF.

The V and J genes are TRBV7-8 and TRBJ2-4; unclear D gene. V dropped 11 bases and J dropped 1 base, with 15 bases sitting between them. Germline V CDR1 and CDR2: SGHVS, FQNEAQ. This CDR3 region has 14 residues. CDR3 region: CAARSLRAKNIQYF. CDR3 bases: TGTGCCGCGAGATCCCTCCGGGCCAAAAACATTCAGTACTTC.

The chain has TRBV13 and TRBJ1-1, with D uncertain. This CDR3 region has 11 residues. V lost 5 bases and J lost 4, with 5 bases in between. In germline, CDR1 is PRHDT, CDR2 FYEKMQ (reference sequence). As DNA, the CDR3 is TGTGCCAGCAGCAGAGGCACTGAAGCTTTCTTT. It encodes CASSRGTEAFF.

The V and J genes are TRBV18 and TRBJ2-7, with TRBD1 identical over 7 bases. The trim removed 6 bases at V and 4 bases at J, leaving 27 bases unmatched. The CDR3 totals 20 residues. The germline V gene has CDR1 KGHSH and CDR2 LQKENI. This CDR3 is CASSKGLITLGRQGGYEQYF. The CDR3 DNA is TGTGCCAGCTCCAAAGGACTTATAACACTCGGGCGACAGGGTGGTTACGAGCAGTACTTC.

The rearrangement links TRBV10-3 to TRBJ2-2, with TRBD1 matching over 9 bases. With V trimmed by 3 bases and J by 6 bases, 11 bases remained unmatched. The CDR3 has 17 amino acids. Germline V lookup: CDR1 ENHRY, CDR2 SYGVKD. This chain's CDR3 is CAISDLHSDRGAGELFF. The CDR3 coding sequence is TGTGCCATCAGTGACCTCCACTCGGACAGGGGAGCCGGGGAGCTGTTTTTT.

The J gene is TRBJ2-7, the V gene TRBV6-1; D call uncertain. CDR3 size: 13 residues. Trimming stripped 1 base from V and 4 bases from J, with 8 bases between. Per the germline V gene, CDR1 is MNHNS and CDR2 is SASEGT. The CDR3 region is CASSEVPEYEQYF. CDR3 nucleotides: TGTGCCAGCAGTGAAGTGCCGGAGTACGAGCAGTACTTC.

This clone was observed a handful of times. The V and J genes are TRBV6-1 and TRBJ2-7; D is unresolved. V dropped 6 bases and J dropped 1 base, with 16 bases sitting between them. The CDR3 runs to 15 residues. Germline V gives CDR1 MNHNS, CDR2 SASEGT. This CDR3 is CASSLTGERSYEQYF. The CDR3 DNA is TGTGCCAGCAGCTTGACGGGTGAGAGGTCCTACGAGCAGTACTTC.

The rearrangement links TRBV12-5 to TRBJ1-2; the match to TRBD1 covers 7 bases. The CDR3 extends over 17 amino acids. CDR1 is LGHNT and CDR2 is FRNRAP in the germline V gene. With 6 bases clipped from V and 0 bases from J, the junction kept 13 bases outside the gene matches. CDR3 in amino acids: CASGSHRGASANYGYTF. The CDR3 DNA follows: TGTGCTAGTGGGTCGCACAGGGGTGCCTCAGCTAACTATGGCTACACCTTC.